This T cell receptor (beta chain) appears in the sequencing data of a study of T-cell memory formation after mild COVID-19. Looking at the study overall: TCR clusters showed largely donor specificity.

Researchers used 5'RACE with constant-segment primers to make TCR alpha and TCR beta cDNA libraries that carry sample barcodes and UMIs. MiXCR, run by TCRdb on the 5' RACE reads, gives a single entry per CDR3 protein. The repertoire holds about 250,000 distinct CDR3 sequences, with roughly 15% as singletons. Of note for this clonotype: What it recognizes is unknown.

Study-level results: Clones that shrank (day 15 to 85) were balanced CD4/CD8, whereas later expanders leaned CD4+.

The CDR3 has 17 residues. CDR1 SGHRS and CDR2 YFSETQ come from the germline V gene. Trimming cost V 1 base and J 3 bases; bases outside gene matches: 4. The TCR sequence derives from an adult woman who had mild COVID-19 (a few samples of this study predate the infection). Cell type and time point are not known. This sequence joins TRBV5-1 and TRBJ2-3, with 14 positions matching TRBD2. Material for sequencing was PBMCs or a T cell subset sorted from them (not recorded which). The CDR3 DNA reads TGCGCCAGCAGCTTGATGACTAGCGGGGGGGCAACAGATACGCAGTATTTT. As protein: CASSLMTSGGATDTQYF. Variable domain in full (rest from reference TRBV5-1 and TRBJ2-3): KAGVTQTPRYLIKTRGQQVTLSCSPISGHRSVSWYQQTPGQGLQFLFEYFSETQRNKGNFPGRFSGRQFSNSRSEMNVSTLELGDSALYLCASSLMTSGGATDTQYFGPGTRLTVL.